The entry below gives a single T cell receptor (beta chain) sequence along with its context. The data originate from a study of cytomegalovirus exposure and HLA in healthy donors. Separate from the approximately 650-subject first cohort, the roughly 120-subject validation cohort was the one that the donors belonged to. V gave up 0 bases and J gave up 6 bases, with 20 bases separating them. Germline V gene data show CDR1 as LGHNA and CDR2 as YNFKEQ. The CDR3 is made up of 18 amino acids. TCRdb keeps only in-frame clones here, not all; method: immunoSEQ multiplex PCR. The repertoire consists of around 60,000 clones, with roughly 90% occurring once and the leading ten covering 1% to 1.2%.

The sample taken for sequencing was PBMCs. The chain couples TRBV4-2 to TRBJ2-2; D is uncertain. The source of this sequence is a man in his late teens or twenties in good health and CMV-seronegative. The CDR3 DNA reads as TGTGCCAGCAGCCAAGATTCGGCTGGAGTCGTGATCGCCGGGGAGCTGTTTTTT. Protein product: CASSQDSAGVVIAGELFF.